A single T cell receptor (beta chain) is shown here with its context. Original data processing: Estimation of nucleated cell counts relied on the amplification of reference gene primers. The protocol was immunoSEQ multiplex PCR, while the TCRdb copy is restricted to in-frame clones and leaves out a portion. V, J and clone size were drawn from that table, and D and trimming were deduced from the DNA. The sample holds about 130,000 clones; about nine tenths are singletons and the top ten take around 4.5%. The CDR3 is 16 residues long. With 2 bases clipped from V and 0 bases from J, the junction kept 6 bases outside the gene matches. From germline, CDR1 is MGHRA and CDR2 YSYEKL. This specimen belongs to a study of blood T cell repertoires in COVID-19. Study-wide background: Sites across the United States, Italy and Spain contributed samples from acute and convalescent COVID-19. In each case, the material was cDNA or gDNA derived from T cells, B-cell-depleted T cells, or PBMCs.

Recovered participants had two consecutive negative NP/OP PCR tests, healthcare professional clearance, or symptom resolution. The genes are TRBV4-1 and TRBJ1-2; 7 positions agree with TRBD1. The sequenced sample consisted of PBMCs or T cells enriched from blood (not recorded which). This sequence was found in a man between 45 and 60 years old who had recovered from COVID-19. CDR3 coding DNA: TGCGCCAGCAGCCAATATGTACAGGGGACTAACTATGGCTACACCTTC. This gives the protein CASSQYVQGTNYGYTF.